This TCR beta chain was sequenced in a study of graft-versus-host responses after intestinal transplantation. CDR1 and CDR2 (germline): SGHKS, YYEKEE (reference sequence). The CDR3 totals 14 residues. The V end lost 5 bases, the J end lost 7 bases, and 15 bases lay between the germline ends. Profiling relied on immunoSEQ multiplex PCR, and the TCRdb table lists in-frame clones only, not all of them. The table shows 13,000 to 15,000 clones, with around 40% occurring only once. This clone was observed a few times. The source is a human patient who received an intestinal transplant. The chain uses TRBV5-5 and TRBJ1-4, with D possibly matching TRBD1 (6 bases). The sample in question was alloreactive CD4+ T cells from a mixed lymphocyte reaction culture, obtained before intestinal transplant. The subset denotes: CFSE-low proliferating T cells sorted from roughly six-day pre-transplant mixed lymphocyte reaction (GvH or HvG direction). DNA of the CDR3: TGTGCCAGCAGTTTACAGGGTTTGGGTGAAAAACTGTTTTTT. Translated, it gives CASSLQGLGEKLFF.